The present TCR beta chain was sequenced within a study of cytomegalovirus exposure and HLA in healthy donors. Findings and limits, study-wide: An assumption of roughly uniform sequencing depth across donors underlay the presence/absence analyses. With later analysis, a missense DCLRE1C variant became linked to TCR beta V- and J-gene trimming. Later analysis revealed greater clonal expansion in HLA-associated TCR beta chains than in equally common others.

The primer mix had 60 Vbeta and 13 Jbeta primers. Here immunoSEQ multiplex PCR was the method, and the copy in TCRdb shows in-frame clones only, minus some. Its clone listing holds 130,000 or so clones. V lost 3 bases, J lost 0 bases, and 6 bases lay in between. The CDR3 length is 14 residues. Germline CDR1 is KGHSH and CDR2 is LQKENI. Comments on this clone: Its antigen is unknown.

The clonotype originates from a man aged 18 to 29 in good health and CMV-seronegative. The V and J genes are TRBV18 and TRBJ1-5; D remains unclear. Input material: PBMCs. The CDR3 nucleotides read TGTGCCAGCTCACCCGCTAATAGCAATCAGCCCCAGCATTTT. Protein product: CASSPANSNQPQHF.